Shown below are 22 T cell receptor beta chains from a single sample sequenced in a study of T cells in Graves' hyperthyroidism and ophthalmopathy. TCR beta CDR3 regions were amplified from RNA. First-round RT-PCR with HTBI primers amplified the TCR CDR3 region. Each CDR3 protein gets one entry after TCRdb re-called the multiplex PCR reads with MiXCR. The repertoire holds approximately 700,000 distinct CDR3 sequences, with just under 45% as singletons. Sequenced input: peripheral blood or thyroid tissue (not recorded which). The receptors stem from an adult man with Graves' disease, either hyperthyroidism or ophthalmopathy (not recorded which).

The chain uses TRBV20-1 and TRBJ2-5; D is uncertain. Trimming removed 5 bases at V and 5 bases at J, with 15 bases between. This CDR3 contains 13 residues. CDR1 is DFQATT, CDR2 SNEGSKA, per germline (reference sequence). CDR3 sequence (DNA): TGCAGTGCTGGACCCGAGCACGCGGAGACCCAGTACTTC. Its translation is CSAGPEHAETQYF.

Details on this clonotype: This clone may be a read error of a much larger clone one base away. V and J are TRBV25-1 and TRBJ1-6; D might be TRBD1 (6 bases). The CDR3 is made up of 15 amino acids. Germline loops: CDR1 MGHDK, CDR2 SYGVNS. The ends were cut back, 5 bases at V and 9 bases at J, with 17 bases in the middle. The CDR3 region has the DNA TGTGCCAGCAGTTACAGGGCAGGGTTTGGTTCACCCCTCCACTTT. As protein: CASSYRAGFGSPLHF. The full variable domain, in which reference TRBV25-1 and TRBJ1-6 provide the parts outside the CDR3, is EADIYQTPRYLVIGTGKKITLECSQTMGHDKMYWYQQDPGMELHLIHYSYGVNSTEKGDLSSESTVSRIRTEHFPLTLESARPSHTSQYLCASSYRAGFGSPLHFGNGTRLTVT.

The chain combines TRBV24-1 with TRBJ1-2, with 7 bases matching TRBD1. This CDR3 has 14 amino acids. CDR1 and CDR2 (germline): KGHDR, SFDVKD. The ends lost 3 bases at V and 4 bases at J; junction bases unmatched: 4. The CDR3 DNA is TGTGCCACCAGTGATACAGGGGCCTTCTATGGCTACACCTTC. Amino acids: CATSDTGAFYGYTF.

This clonotype has only a few counts. J is TRBJ1-1 and V is TRBV7-9; the match to TRBD1 covers 8 bases. The V segment lost 0 bases and the J segment 7 bases; nucleotides outside the gene matches: 4. From germline, CDR1 is SEHNR and CDR2 FQNEAQ (reference sequence). The CDR3 consists of 14 residues. The CDR3 nucleotides are TGTGCCAGCAGCTTAGCGGGCGGACAGGGTGAAGCTTTCTTT. Its translation is CASSLAGGQGEAFF.

The genes are TRBV7-9 and TRBJ1-5; the D gene is possibly TRBD1 (6 bases). The CDR3 runs to 16 residues. Germline-derived CDR1 and CDR2 are SEHNR and FQNEAQ (reference sequence). V gave up 6 bases and J gave up 0 bases, with 15 bases separating them. In nucleotides, the CDR3 is TGTGCCAGCAGAACCGGACAGTTCTCTAGCAATCAGCCCCAGCATTTT. Translated, it gives CASRTGQFSSNQPQHF.

This chain connects TRBV7-6 to TRBJ1-3, with 8 bases matching TRBD1. Germline lookup yields CDR1 SGHVS and CDR2 FNYEAQ. J was trimmed by 7 bases and V by 6 bases; bases with no gene match: 2. This CDR3 has 12 amino acids. Here the CDR3 DNA reads TGTGCCAGCAGATGGGACAGGAACACCATATATTTT. It encodes CASRWDRNTIYF.

This clonotype occurred many times. The chain carries TRBV20-1 and TRBJ2-5; 15 bases align to TRBD2. The CDR3 spans 16 residues. The germline CDR1 and CDR2 sequences are DFQATT and SNEGSKA (reference sequence). J lost 5 bases, V lost 3 bases, and 7 bases had no gene match. CDR3 loop: CSASPLGLAGGETQYF. DNA of the CDR3: TGCAGTGCTAGTCCCTTGGGACTAGCGGGAGGCGAGACCCAGTACTTC.

This clonotype showed up just a few times. Since no conserved phenylalanine or tryptophan closes the CDR3, a read error is the likely cause. No DNA is shown, since the ends of the CDR3 on it are uncertain; the CDR3 is the one TCRdb lists. The rearrangement links TRBV2 to TRBJ1-6; TRBD1 is the table's D call, not checked against the DNA. Both ends counted, the CDR3 spans 10 residues. CDR1 SNHLY and CDR2 FYNNEI come from the germline V gene. The CDR3 reads CASKRTDLNY.

This clonotype was seen at least ten times. The rearrangement joins TRBV2 to TRBJ2-6; D perhaps matches TRBD1 (5 bases). The V end was cut by 2 bases, the J end by 0 bases, with 11 bases between. The CDR3 contains 17 residues. CDR1 SNHLY and CDR2 FYNNEI come from the germline V gene. The CDR3 bases are TGTGCCAGCAGTGAACAGGGTTGGGACTCTGGGGCCAACGTCCTGACTTTC. Translating it yields CASSEQGWDSGANVLTF.

The chain employs TRBV5-6 and TRBJ1-5, with 10 bases fitting TRBD1. In germline, CDR1 is SGHDT, CDR2 YYEEEE. Losses at the gene ends were 2 bases for V and 4 bases for J; bases not matched to a gene: 6. This CDR3 is 16 amino acids long. Here the CDR3 reads CASSFSGTGANQPQHF. The CDR3 bases are TGTGCCAGCAGCTTTTCCGGGACAGGGGCTAATCAGCCCCAGCATTTT.

This clonotype was counted at least ten times. This chain uses TRBV7-8 with TRBJ1-6; the D gene is possibly TRBD1 (6 bases). The germline V and J ends were trimmed by 1 base and 9 bases, with 13 bases remaining between them. The CDR3 has 15 residues. CDR1 SGHVS and CDR2 FQNEAQ come from the germline V gene. In DNA, the CDR3 is TGTGCCAGCAGCTTAGGGACAGTTCAAGGTTCACCCCTCCACTTT. It is translated as CASSLGTVQGSPLHF.

V gene TRBV12-3 or TRBV12-4 combines with J gene TRBJ1-2, with 7 nucleotides matching TRBD1. Germline trimming cut 4 bases from V and 5 bases from J; bases unmatched to any gene: 7. This CDR3 is 14 amino acids long. CDR3 protein: CASSSDREPYGYTF. CDR3 bases: TGTGCCAGCAGTTCAGACAGGGAGCCTTATGGCTACACCTTC.

Turning to this clonotype: The junction differs from germline at one of its ends, possibly a read error. V gene TRBV5-5 combines with J gene TRBJ2-7; possible D gene TRBD1, 5 bases. Looked up from germline, CDR1 is SGHKS and CDR2 is YYEKEE (reference sequence). CDR3 length equals 16 residues. The CDR3 loop reads CASSDRDRNSFWEQYF. The CDR3 DNA reads TGCGCCAGCAGCGACCGAGACAGAAACTCCTTTTGGGAGCAGTACTTC.

The chain has TRBV9 and TRBJ1-3; 8 bases match TRBD1. V dropped 2 bases and J dropped 7; count of bases not matched to a gene: 2. This CDR3 contains 13 residues. Germline V gene data show CDR1 as SGDLS and CDR2 as YYNGEE. This CDR3 reads CASSVTGVNTIYF. CDR3 nucleotide sequence: TGTGCCAGCAGCGTGACAGGGGTGAACACCATATATTTT.

With respect to this clonotype: The missing conserved phenylalanine or tryptophan at the end of this CDR3 makes a read error likely. The chain employs TRBV10-3 and TRBJ1-5; TRBD1 is a possible D gene (5 bases). The length of the CDR3 is 14 residues. CDR1 is ENHRY, CDR2 SYGVKD, per germline. The CDR3 is CAIAPLPTQGPQHL. The CDR3 DNA reads TGCGCCATCGCCCCTCTACCAACTCAGGGGCCCCAGCATCTT.

This rearrangement joins TRBV19 to TRBJ1-2; D remains unclear. Deletions cut 5 bases from V and 5 bases from J, with 15 bases between. From germline, CDR1 is LNHDA and CDR2 SQIVND (reference sequence). This CDR3 contains 14 residues. CDR3 bases: TGTGCCAGTAGTGAAGAAGGGCAGTGGTATGGCTACACCTTC. As protein: CASSEEGQWYGYTF.

V gene TRBV28 combines with J gene TRBJ1-6; 9 bases fit TRBD1. The V gene's germline CDR1 is MDHEN and CDR2 SYDVKM. CDR3 size: 14 residues. V was clipped by 5 bases and J by 11 bases; unmatched bases: 7. The CDR3 region is CASSLGQGRTPLHF. Here the CDR3 DNA reads TGTGCCAGCAGTCTAGGACAGGGGAGAACACCCCTCCACTTT.

V and J are TRBV5-1 and TRBJ2-6, with TRBD1 matching over 9 bases. Germline CDR1 SGHRS, CDR2 YFSETQ. The CDR3 consists of 17 residues. V was clipped by 7 bases and J by 0 bases; unmatched bases: 8. The CDR3 coding sequence is TGCGCCAGCGGAAGGGGACAGGGCCTCTCTGGGGCCAACGTCCTGACTTTC. This encodes CASGRGQGLSGANVLTF.

This clonotype was detected ten times or more. CDR3 bases: TGCAGCGTCAACAGGGGCCTGGGGCAGCCCCAGCATTTT. As protein: CSVNRGLGQPQHF. The genes are TRBV29-1 and TRBJ1-5, with 7 nucleotides matching TRBD1. CDR1 is SQVTM, CDR2 ANQGSEA, per germline. After removal of 6 bases from V and 7 bases from J, the junction contained 9 bases not matched to a gene. CDR3 length: 13 residues.

Of note for this clonotype: In this CDR3 the conserved last residue, phenylalanine or tryptophan, is missing, so a read error is likely. Written as DNA, the CDR3 is TGTGCCAGCAGCTCCCGTCGGGTCTCAGAAGAGACCCAGTACTCC. This sequence encodes CASSSRRVSEETQYS. The rearrangement links TRBV7-2 to TRBJ2-5; D is unresolved. Trimming took off 4 bases at V and 3 bases at J, with 15 bases between the two ends. CDR3 length: 15 residues. In germline, CDR1 is SGHTA, CDR2 FQGNSA.

The chain recombines TRBV20-1 with TRBJ1-1; 8 bases align to TRBD1. Germline loops: CDR1 DFQATT, CDR2 SNEGSKA (reference sequence). The CDR3 runs 14 residues. Germline trimming cut 5 bases from V and 0 bases from J; bases unmatched to any gene: 5. CDR3 sequence (DNA): TGCAGTGCTTGGACAGGGCCTTTGAACACTGAAGCTTTCTTT. Protein: CSAWTGPLNTEAFF.

CDR3 DNA sequence: TGCAGCGTTGGGTGGAGTGAAGCTTTCTTT. As protein: CSVGWSEAFF. V usage is TRBV29-1 and J usage is TRBJ1-1; no clear D gene. Germline values: CDR1 SQVTM, CDR2 ANQGSEA. The CDR3 is 10 amino acids. V was pared by 4 bases and J by 7 bases, with 7 bases between.